This T cell receptor beta chain derives from a study of breast tumors, draining lymph nodes, adjacent tissues. Study findings and constraints: Luminal-like breast cancer showed significantly higher tumor–nontumor repertoire similarity than basal-like. Compared with lymph nodes, tumors were less diverse; compared with nontumor tissue, more. The lymph node origin of tumor T cells was framed as consistent with a hypothesis, not demonstrated.

The CDR3 has 17 residues. Looked up from germline, CDR1 is SGHRS and CDR2 is YFSETQ. V shed 0 bases and J shed 7 bases, with 19 bases lying between them. This clonotype appeared many times. Its cognate antigen is unknown. TCRdb reprocessed the multiplex PCR reads via MiXCR and lists one record per CDR3 protein. This table has under 150,000 distinct CDR3 sequences, 21% appearing once. The lymph nodes were axillary draining lymph nodes from breast cancer patients. V and J are TRBV5-1 and TRBJ1-4; D is uncertain. The sequenced sample consisted of axillary lymph node tissue. The receptor's source is a female donor with breast cancer. Some clones in this sample may be carry-over from other donors' samples. CDR3 nucleotide sequence: TGCGCCAGCAGCTTGGCAAGCTCTGGGGATATCAGTGAAAAACTGTTTTTT. Its translation: CASSLASSGDISEKLFF.